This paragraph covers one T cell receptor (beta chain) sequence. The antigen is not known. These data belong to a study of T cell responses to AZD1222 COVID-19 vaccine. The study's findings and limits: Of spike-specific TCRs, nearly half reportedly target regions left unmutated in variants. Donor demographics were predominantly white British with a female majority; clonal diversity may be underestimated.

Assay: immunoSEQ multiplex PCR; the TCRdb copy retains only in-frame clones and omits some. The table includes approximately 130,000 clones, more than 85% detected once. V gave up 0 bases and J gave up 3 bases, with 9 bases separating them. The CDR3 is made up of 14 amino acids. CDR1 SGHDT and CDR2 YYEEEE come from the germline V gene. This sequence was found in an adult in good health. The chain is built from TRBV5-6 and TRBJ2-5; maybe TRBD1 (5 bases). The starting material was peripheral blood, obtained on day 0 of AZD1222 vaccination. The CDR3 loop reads CASSLGTGEETQYF. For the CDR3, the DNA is TGTGCCAGCAGCTTGGGTACAGGCGAAGAGACCCAGTACTTC.